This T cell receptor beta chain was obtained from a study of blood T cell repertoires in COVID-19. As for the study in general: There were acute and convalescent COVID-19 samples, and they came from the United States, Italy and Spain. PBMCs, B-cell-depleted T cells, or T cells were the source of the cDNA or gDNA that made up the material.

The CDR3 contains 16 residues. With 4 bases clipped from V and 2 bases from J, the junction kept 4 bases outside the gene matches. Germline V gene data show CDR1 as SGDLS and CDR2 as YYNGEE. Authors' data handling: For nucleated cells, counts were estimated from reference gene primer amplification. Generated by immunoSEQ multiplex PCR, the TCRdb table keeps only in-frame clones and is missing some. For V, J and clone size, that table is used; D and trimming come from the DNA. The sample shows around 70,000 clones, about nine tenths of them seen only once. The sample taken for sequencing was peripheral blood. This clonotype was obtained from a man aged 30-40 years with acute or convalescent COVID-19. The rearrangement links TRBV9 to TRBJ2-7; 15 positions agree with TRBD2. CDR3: CASSTGTSGRTYEQYF. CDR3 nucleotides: TGTGCCAGCAGCACCGGGACTAGCGGGAGGACCTACGAGCAGTACTTC.